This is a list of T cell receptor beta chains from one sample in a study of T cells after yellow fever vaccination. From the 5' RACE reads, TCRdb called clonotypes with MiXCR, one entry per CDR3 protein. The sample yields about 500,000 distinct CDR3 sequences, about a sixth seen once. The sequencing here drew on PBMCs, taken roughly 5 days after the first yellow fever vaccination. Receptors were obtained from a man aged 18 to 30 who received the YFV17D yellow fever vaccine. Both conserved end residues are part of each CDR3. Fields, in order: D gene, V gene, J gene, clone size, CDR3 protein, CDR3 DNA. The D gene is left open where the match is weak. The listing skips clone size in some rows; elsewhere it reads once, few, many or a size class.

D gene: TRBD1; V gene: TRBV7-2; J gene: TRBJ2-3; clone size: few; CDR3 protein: CASSSDRTYGDTQYF; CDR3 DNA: TGTGCCAGCAGCTCGGACAGGACCTACGGAGATACGCAGTATTTT
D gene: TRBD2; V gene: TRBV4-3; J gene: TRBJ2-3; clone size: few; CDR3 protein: CASSQDRETSGTDTQYF; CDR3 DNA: TGCGCCAGCAGCCAAGATCGGGAGACTAGCGGCACAGATACGCAGTATTTT
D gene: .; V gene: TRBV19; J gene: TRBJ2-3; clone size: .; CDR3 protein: CASTGEGSDTQYF; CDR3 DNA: TGTGCCAGTACCGGTGAAGGGTCAGATACGCAGTATTTT
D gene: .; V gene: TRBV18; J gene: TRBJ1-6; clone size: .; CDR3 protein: CASSPRPGRYNSPLHF; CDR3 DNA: TGTGCCAGCTCACCAAGGCCAGGCCGCTATAATTCACCCCTCCACTTT
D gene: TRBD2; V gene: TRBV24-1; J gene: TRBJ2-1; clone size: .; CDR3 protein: CATSTPSGGANEQFF; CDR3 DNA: TGTGCCACCAGTACTCCTAGCGGGGGGGCCAATGAGCAGTTCTTC
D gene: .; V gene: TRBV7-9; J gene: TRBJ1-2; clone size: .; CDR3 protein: CASSLAGHRYYGYTF; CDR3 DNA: TGTGCCAGCAGCTTAGCTGGGCACAGGTACTATGGCTACACCTTC
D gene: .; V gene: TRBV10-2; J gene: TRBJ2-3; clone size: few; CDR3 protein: CASSDSFSGTDTQYF; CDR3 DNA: TGCGCCAGCAGTGACTCCTTTTCGGGGACAGATACGCAGTATTTT
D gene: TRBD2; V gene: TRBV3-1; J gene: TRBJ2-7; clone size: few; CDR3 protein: CASSQGPSGAPSYEQYF; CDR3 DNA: TGTGCCAGCAGCCAAGGCCCTAGCGGGGCTCCCTCCTACGAGCAGTACTTC
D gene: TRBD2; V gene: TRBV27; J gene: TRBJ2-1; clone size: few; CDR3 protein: CASSSPSGGRDEQFF; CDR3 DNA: TGTGCCAGCAGTTCCCCTAGCGGGGGGAGAGATGAGCAGTTCTTC
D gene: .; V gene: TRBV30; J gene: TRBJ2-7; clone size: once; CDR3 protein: CAWSPTGLNYEQYF; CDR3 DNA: TGTGCCTGGAGTCCCACGGGACTGAACTACGAGCAGTACTTC
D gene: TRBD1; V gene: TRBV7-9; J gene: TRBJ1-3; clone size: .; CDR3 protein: CASSTGGSGNTIYF; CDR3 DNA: TGTGCCAGCAGCACAGGGGGCTCTGGAAACACCATATATTTT
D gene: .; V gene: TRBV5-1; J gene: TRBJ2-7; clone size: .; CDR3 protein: CASSLIGTPGYEQYF; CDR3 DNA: TGCGCCAGCAGCTTGATCGGGACCCCTGGGTACGAGCAGTACTTC
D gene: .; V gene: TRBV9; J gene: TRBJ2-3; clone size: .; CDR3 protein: CASSWGDLTDTQYF; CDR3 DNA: TGTGCCAGCAGCTGGGGGGACCTCACAGATACGCAGTATTTT
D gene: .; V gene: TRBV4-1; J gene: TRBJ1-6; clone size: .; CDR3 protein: CASSQEGAGSYNSPLHF; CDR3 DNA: TGCGCCAGCAGCCAAGAAGGGGCGGGTTCCTATAATTCACCCCTCCACTTT
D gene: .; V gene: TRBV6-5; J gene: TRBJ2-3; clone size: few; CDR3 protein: CASRRGQLDTQYF; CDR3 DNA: TGTGCCAGCCGGAGAGGACAGTTAGATACGCAGTATTTT
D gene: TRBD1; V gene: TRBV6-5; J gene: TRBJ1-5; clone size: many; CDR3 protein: CASSLDRVNQPQHF; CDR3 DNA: TGTGCCAGCAGTTTGGACAGGGTCAATCAGCCCCAGCATTTT
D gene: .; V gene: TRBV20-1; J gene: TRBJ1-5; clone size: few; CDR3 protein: CSARQDTPQPQHF; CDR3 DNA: TGCAGTGCTAGACAAGACACCCCACAGCCCCAGCATTTT
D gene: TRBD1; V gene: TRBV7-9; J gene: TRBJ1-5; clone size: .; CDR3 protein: CASSPGEGARPQHF; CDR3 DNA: TGTGCCAGCAGCCCCGGGGAGGGGGCAAGGCCCCAGCATTTT
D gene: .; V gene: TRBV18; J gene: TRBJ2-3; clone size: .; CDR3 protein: CASSPWAKDTQYF; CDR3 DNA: TGTGCCAGCTCACCATGGGCGAAGGATACGCAGTATTTT
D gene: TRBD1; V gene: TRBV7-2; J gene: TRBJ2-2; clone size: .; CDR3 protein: CASSSGQGPNTGELFF; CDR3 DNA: TGTGCCAGCAGCTCCGGACAGGGACCGAACACCGGGGAGCTGTTTTTT
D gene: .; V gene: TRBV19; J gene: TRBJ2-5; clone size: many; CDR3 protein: CASSILTSPETQYF; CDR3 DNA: TGTGCCAGTAGTATTTTGACATCGCCGGAGACCCAGTACTTC
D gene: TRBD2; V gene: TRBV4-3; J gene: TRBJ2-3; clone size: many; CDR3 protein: CASSAAGGGTDTQYF; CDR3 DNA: TGCGCCAGCAGTGCAGCGGGGGGCGGCACAGATACGCAGTATTTT
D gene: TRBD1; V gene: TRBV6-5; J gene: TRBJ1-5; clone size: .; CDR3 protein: CASSSPDRGSNQPQHF; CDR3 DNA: TGTGCCAGCAGTTCCCCGGACAGGGGGAGCAATCAGCCCCAGCATTTT
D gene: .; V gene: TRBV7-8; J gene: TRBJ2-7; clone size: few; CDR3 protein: CASSLWSYEQYF; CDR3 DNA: TGTGCCAGCAGCTTATGGTCCTACGAGCAGTACTTC
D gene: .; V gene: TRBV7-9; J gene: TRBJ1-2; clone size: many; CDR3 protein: CASSVSGLEGYTF; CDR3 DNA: TGTGCCAGCAGCGTATCGGGCCTGGAGGGCTACACCTTC
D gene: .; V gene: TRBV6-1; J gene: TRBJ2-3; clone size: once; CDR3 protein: CASSTQESTDTQYF; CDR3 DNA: TGTGCCAGCAGTACACAGGAGAGCACAGATACGCAGTATTTT
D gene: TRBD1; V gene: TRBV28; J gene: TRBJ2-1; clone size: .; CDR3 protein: CASSSPSTGLNEQFF; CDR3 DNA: TGTGCCAGCAGCTCCCCTTCGACAGGGCTCAATGAGCAGTTCTTC
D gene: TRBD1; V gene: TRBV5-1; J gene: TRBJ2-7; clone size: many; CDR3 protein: CASRGQGSYEQYF; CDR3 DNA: TGTGCCAGCAGAGGACAGGGCTCCTACGAGCAGTACTTC
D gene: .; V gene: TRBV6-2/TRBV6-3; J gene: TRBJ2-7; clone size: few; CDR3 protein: CASRDRSHEQYF; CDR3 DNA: TGTGCCAGCAGAGACAGGTCCCACGAGCAGTACTTC
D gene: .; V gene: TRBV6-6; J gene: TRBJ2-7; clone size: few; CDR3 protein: CASKRDLTYEQYF; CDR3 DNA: TGTGCCAGCAAAAGGGACTTAACCTACGAGCAGTACTTC